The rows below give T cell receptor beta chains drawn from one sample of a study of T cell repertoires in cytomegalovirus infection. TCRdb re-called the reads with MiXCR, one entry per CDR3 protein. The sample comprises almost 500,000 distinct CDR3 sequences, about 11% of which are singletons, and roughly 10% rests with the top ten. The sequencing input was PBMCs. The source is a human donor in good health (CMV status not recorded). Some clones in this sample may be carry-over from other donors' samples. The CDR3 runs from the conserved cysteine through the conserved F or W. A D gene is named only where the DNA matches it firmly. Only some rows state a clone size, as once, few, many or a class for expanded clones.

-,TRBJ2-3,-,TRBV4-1,TGCGCCAGCAGCCAAGGAGTAGCAGATACGCAGTATTTT,CASSQGVADTQYF
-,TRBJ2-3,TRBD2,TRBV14,TGTGCCAGCAGCTCAGCCCACCCGGGACTAGCAACCAATACGCAGTATTTT,CASSSAHPGLATNTQYF
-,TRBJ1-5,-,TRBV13,TGTGCCAGCAGCTTTCGGGGGGGTTCTCACATTGGCAATCAGCCCCAGCATTTT,CASSFRGGSHIGNQPQHF
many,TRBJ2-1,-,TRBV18,TGTGCCAGCTCACCTCAGGGGCGCAATGAGCAGTTCTTC,CASSPQGRNEQFF
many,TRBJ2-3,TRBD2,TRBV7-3,TGTGCCAGCAGCCCGACTAGCGGGAGACCCGGTACGCAGTATTTT,CASSPTSGRPGTQYF
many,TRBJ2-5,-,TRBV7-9,TGTGCCAGCGCTCCGGGGGAGACCCAGTACTTC,CASAPGETQYF
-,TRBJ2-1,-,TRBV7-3,TGTGCCAGCAGCTCGGGCGGGTTCTTC,CASSSGGFF
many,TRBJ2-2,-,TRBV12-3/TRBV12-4,TGTGCCAGCAGGGGGACGGAGAACACCGGGGAGCTGTTTTTT,CASRGTENTGELFF
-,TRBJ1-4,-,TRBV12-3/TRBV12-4,TGTGCCAGCAGTTTGGGGCAGTACGGTAATGAAAAACTGTTTTTT,CASSLGQYGNEKLFF
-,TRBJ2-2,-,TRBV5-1,TGCGCCAGCAGCTTGGAAGGGGCCGTCACCGGGGAGCTGTTTTTT,CASSLEGAVTGELFF
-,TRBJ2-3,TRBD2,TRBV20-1,TGCAGTGCCATACTAGCGGGGGGCCCCACAGATACGCAGTATTTT,CSAILAGGPTDTQYF
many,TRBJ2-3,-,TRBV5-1,TGCGCCAGCAGCTCCGGGTCCACCACAGATACGCAGTATTTT,CASSSGSTTDTQYF
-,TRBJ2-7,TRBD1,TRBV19,TGTGCCAGTAGTATAGAAGGGACAGCCTTCTCCTACGAGCAGTACTTC,CASSIEGTAFSYEQYF
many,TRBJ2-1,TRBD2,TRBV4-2,TGTGCCAGCAGCCAGGGGGGGAGCGGGAGTTCCTACAATGAGCAGTTCTTC,CASSQGGSGSSYNEQFF
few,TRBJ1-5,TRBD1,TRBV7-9,TGTGCCAGCAGCCATGGACAGGCCTACAATCAGCCCCAGCATTTT,CASSHGQAYNQPQHF
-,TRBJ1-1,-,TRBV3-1,TGTGCCAGCAGCTCATCAGGGGAGGGCACTGAAGCTTTCTTT,CASSSSGEGTEAFF
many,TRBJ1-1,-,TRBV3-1,TGTGCCAGCAGCCAAGAGGGGACCGGGACAACTCTTCGTCTGCCTGAAGCTTTCTTT,CASSQEGTGTTLRLPEAFF
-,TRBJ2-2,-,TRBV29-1,TGCAGCGTTATTGGGGGGACCGGGGAGCTGTTTTTT,CSVIGGTGELFF
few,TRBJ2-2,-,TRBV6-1,-,CASSTSDRNTGELFF
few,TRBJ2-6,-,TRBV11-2,TGTGCCAGCAGCTTAATCAGGGAAGGGGCCAACGTCCTGACTTTC,CASSLIREGANVLTF
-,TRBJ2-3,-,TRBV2,TGTGCCAGCAGTGAAGCGGGGTTCACAGATACGCAGTATTTT,CASSEAGFTDTQYF
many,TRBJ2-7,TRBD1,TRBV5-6,TGTGCCAGCAGCTTGATCAGGGACAGATTCTCCTACGAGCAGTACTTC,CASSLIRDRFSYEQYF
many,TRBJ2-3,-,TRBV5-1,TGCGCCAGCAGCCGGGGACACACCTTAAGCACAGATACGCAGTATTTT,CASSRGHTLSTDTQYF
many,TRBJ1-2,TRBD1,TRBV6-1,TGTGCCAGCAGTCCCCTTCCGGGACAGGAGTACCGTAACTATGGCTACACCTTC,CASSPLPGQEYRNYGYTF
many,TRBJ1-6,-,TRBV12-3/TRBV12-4,TGTGCCAGCAGCTCGGGCCTCAGGGGACATTCACCCCTCCACTTT,CASSSGLRGHSPLHF
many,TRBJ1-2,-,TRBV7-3,TGTGCCAGCAGCTTCTCGGGTGACAGTAACTATGGCTACACCTTC,CASSFSGDSNYGYTF
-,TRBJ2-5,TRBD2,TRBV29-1,TGCAGCGTTGCGAAGATAGCGGGGCAAGAGACCCAGTACTTC,CSVAKIAGQETQYF
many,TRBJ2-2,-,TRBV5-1,TGCGCCAGCAGCTTGGCCCCCCAAGGGTCCGCGAACACCGGGGAGCTGTTTTTT,CASSLAPQGSANTGELFF
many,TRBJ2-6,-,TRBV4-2,TGTGCCAGCAGCCCCTGGGAGCGGAACTCTGGGGCCAACGTCCTGACTTTC,CASSPWERNSGANVLTF
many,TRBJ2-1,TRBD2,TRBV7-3,TGTGCCAGCAGCTTAAAAGCGGGGTCCTCCTACAATGAGCAGTTCTTC,CASSLKAGSSYNEQFF
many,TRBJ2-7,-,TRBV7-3,TGTGCCAGCAGCTCTTGTGGGATCGAGCAGTACTTC,CASSSCGIEQYF
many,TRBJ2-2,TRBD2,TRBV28,TGTGCCAGCAGTTTCGGACTAGCGGGAGGTGTACCGTTTTGGGGCACCGGGGAGCTGTTTTTT,CASSFGLAGGVPFWGTGELFF
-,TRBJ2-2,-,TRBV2,TGTGCCAGCAGTGACCGTGGGGGGCGGACGGCCGGGGAGCTGTTTTTT,CASSDRGGRTAGELFF
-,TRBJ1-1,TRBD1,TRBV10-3,TGTGCCATCAGTGATCATATTGGGACAGTCCTGAACACTGAAGCTTTCTTT,CAISDHIGTVLNTEAFF
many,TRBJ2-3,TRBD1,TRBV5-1,TGCGCCAGCAGCCCCGGACAGGGAATAGATACGCAGTATTTT,CASSPGQGIDTQYF
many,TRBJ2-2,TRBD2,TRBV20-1,TGCAGTGCTAGAGATAGTAGCGGGAGGCGGACCGGGGAGCTGTTTTTT,CSARDSSGRRTGELFF
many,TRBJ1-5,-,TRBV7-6,TGTGCCAGCAGCTCCAAGGAGGCTCAGCCCCAGCATTTT,CASSSKEAQPQHF
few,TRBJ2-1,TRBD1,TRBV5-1,TGCGCCAGCAGCTCGCCGGACAGGAGCTGGAGTAGGGCCTACAATGAGCAGTTCTTC,CASSSPDRSWSRAYNEQFF
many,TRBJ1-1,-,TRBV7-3,TGTGCCAGCAGCCAGGGGACATACAACACTGAAGCTTTCTTT,CASSQGTYNTEAFF
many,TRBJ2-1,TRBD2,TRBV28,TGTGCCAGCAGTTTTACAAGACGGGGGGGCTCCTACAATGAGCAGTTCTTC,CASSFTRRGGSYNEQFF
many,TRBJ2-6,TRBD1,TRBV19,TGTGCCAGTAGTACGGACAGGGGGCCCGCTGGGGCCAACGTCCTGACTTTC,CASSTDRGPAGANVLTF
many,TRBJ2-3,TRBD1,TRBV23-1,TGCGCCAGCAGCCTATGGACAGGGGAACACACAGATACGCAGTATTTT,CASSLWTGEHTDTQYF
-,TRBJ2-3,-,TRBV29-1,TGCAGCGTTGAAGCGTCGCGGGCAGATACGCAGTATTTT,CSVEASRADTQYF
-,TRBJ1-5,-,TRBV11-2,TGTGCCAGCAGCCTCTCGAGGGCCAGGGATCAGCCCCAGCATTTT,CASSLSRARDQPQHF
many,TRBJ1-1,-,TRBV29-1,-,CSVSGRALPEAFF